This T cell receptor (beta chain) was documented in a study of blood T cell repertoires in COVID-19. Whole-study context: Symptom resolution, clearance, or two negative PCRs marked the recovered donors of Cohort 3. COVID-19 samples from acute and convalescent phases originated in the United States, Italy and Spain.

V lost 7 bases and J lost 2, with 22 bases in between. The CDR3 consists of 17 residues. Germline CDR1 MNHEY, CDR2 SMNVEV (reference sequence). Residents of 20 to 25 US areas, aged roughly 18 to 89 years, made up the participants. Cohorts were determined from participant-reported clinical history. Generated by immunoSEQ multiplex PCR, the TCRdb table keeps only in-frame clones and is missing some. The table records some 330,000 clones, approximately 87% of them present only once. Sequenced sample: PBMCs or T cells enriched from blood (not recorded which). The sequence came from a man aged 40-55 years in a cohort exposed to, infected with or recovered from COVID-19 (not recorded which). The chain combines TRBV27 with TRBJ2-3; tentatively, D is TRBD2 (6 bases). The CDR3 nucleotides are TGTGCCAGCACCGGAAGAACCGGGACTCGCCCCACAGATACGCAGTATTTT. Translation gives CASTGRTGTRPTDTQYF.